The source of this T cell receptor (beta chain) is a study of T cell responses to AZD1222 COVID-19 vaccine. Whole-study context: Investigators merged groups given second doses at roughly 4 or roughly 12 weeks. Overall study findings and caveats: AZD1222 recipients seropositive at baseline numbered only 5 to 7. With two AZD1222 doses given, Spike-specific TCR breadth and depth both rose. Donors in the cohort were predominantly white British and more often female, and clonal diversity was possibly underestimated.

CDR1 and CDR2 from the germline V gene are SGHDN and FVKESK. This CDR3 spans 13 amino acids. V lost 4 bases to trimming and J lost 12 bases; unmatched junction nucleotides: 8. A word on this clone: Its antigen is undetermined.

The repertoire was sequenced with immunoSEQ multiplex PCR; TCRdb's copy has only in-frame clones and lacks some. Of approximately 100,000 clones listed, 80% to 90% were seen once; the top ten hold 8% to 9%. The source is an adult in good health. The sample here was peripheral blood, taken on day 0 of AZD1222 vaccination. V usage is TRBV14 and J usage is TRBJ2-7; TRBD2 agrees at 11 bases. This CDR3 reads CASSLKLAGGLYF. DNA for the CDR3: TGTGCCAGCAGCCTTAAGCTAGCGGGAGGTCTGTACTTC. The entire variable domain, with the rest obtained from reference TRBV14 and TRBJ2-7, is as follows: EAGVTQFPSHSVIEKGQTVTLRCDPISGHDNLYWYRRVMGKEIKFLLHFVKESKQDESGMPNNRFLAERTGGTYSTLKVQPAELEDSGVYFCASSLKLAGGLYFGPGTRLTVT.